This T cell receptor (beta chain) was recovered during a study of blood T cell repertoires in COVID-19. Allocation to cohorts depended on clinical history reported by the participants. Losses at the gene ends were 0 bases for V and 2 bases for J; bases not matched to a gene: 5. The CDR3 runs to 16 residues. The germline CDR1 and CDR2 sequences are MGHRA and YSYEKL. Per the original data handling: How many nucleated cells were present was estimated from reference gene primer amplification. Sequencing was performed with immunoSEQ multiplex PCR; in TCRdb, only in-frame clones are kept and a portion is missing. The V and J calls and clone size come from that table; D and trimming were worked out from the DNA. The sample comprises more than 250,000 clones, about 90% of which are singletons, and about 5.4% rests with the top ten.

The chain links TRBV4-1 to TRBJ2-3; 7 bases match TRBD2. This TCR derives from a woman in her 30s who had recovered from COVID-19. Sequenced input: PBMCs or T cells enriched from blood (not recorded which). CDR3 nucleotide sequence: TGCGCCAGCAGCCAAGATGGGGCGGGGGTCACAGATACGCAGTATTTT. Translation gives CASSQDGAGVTDTQYF.